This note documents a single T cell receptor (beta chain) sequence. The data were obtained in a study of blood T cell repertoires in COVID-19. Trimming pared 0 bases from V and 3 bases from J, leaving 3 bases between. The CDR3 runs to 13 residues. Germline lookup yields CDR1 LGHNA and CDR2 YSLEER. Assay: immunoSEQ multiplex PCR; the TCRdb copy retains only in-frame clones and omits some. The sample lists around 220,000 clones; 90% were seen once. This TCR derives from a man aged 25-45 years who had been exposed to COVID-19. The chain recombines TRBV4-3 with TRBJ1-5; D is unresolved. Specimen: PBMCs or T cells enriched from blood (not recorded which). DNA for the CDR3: TGCGCCAGCAGCCAAGACCTCAATCAGCCCCAGCATTTT. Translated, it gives CASSQDLNQPQHF.